Below, one T cell receptor (beta chain) is given with its context. Its antigen is unknown. Base qualities are missing; no much larger clone stands one base away. The sample belongs to a study of CD8 T cells in ankylosing spondylitis (TCRdb year 2017). Study-wide context: The study set out to find disease-linked TCR variants by profiling T cell receptor beta repertoires in ankylosing spondylitis patients and healthy donors. The full study cohort was made up of about two dozen ankylosing spondylitis patients and 108 healthy donors. Peripheral blood was sampled, and synovial fluid was also collected from ankylosing spondylitis patients.

Sequencer: Illumina HiSeq 2500. Quantitative 5'-RACE with molecular barcodes was used to prepare TCR beta libraries. As for the original processing: To identify disease-linked TCR variants, a new computational method was used, one built on a probabilistic model of VDJ rearrangement. The public reads were reanalyzed by TCRdb: fastp trimming at Q25, MiXCR alignment, in-frame beta chains only. Rows with a matching CDR3 protein are joined into one entry that keeps the most common DNA and genes. TCRdb assigned the V and J calls; the authors' analysis was not used. The sample table shows roughly 470,000 distinct CDR3 sequences, and roughly 26% are seen once. Approximately 1% of the sample goes to the ten largest clones. The CDR3 holds 13 amino acids from the cysteine to the phenylalanine. The CDR3 DNA has 39 bases and is translated from base 1. Unmatched junction bases come to 4, with V trimmed by 7 bases and J by 4 bases.

Here is what the overall study found, with its caveats: A TCR beta motif made up of several highly homologous amino acid variants appeared to be characteristic of blood from ankylosing spondylitis patients. According to the report, matched synovial fluid samples from ankylosing spondylitis patients were significantly enriched for the disease-linked clones. The disease-linked clones had a CD8+ phenotype and were found at relatively low frequencies in peripheral blood. Some TCR beta motif variants had previously been reported in synovial fluid and blood of reactive arthritis patients, which suggested common disease-initiation mechanisms.

This receptor chain uses TRBV12-3 or TRBV12-4 and TRBJ1-5; 7 nucleotides in the junction match TRBD1. The source is a male donor with ankylosing spondylitis. Material for sequencing was blood, either unsorted or a sorted T cell fraction (not recorded which). Here is the DNA: TGTGCCAGCACCTTGACAGGGAATCAGCCCCAGCATTTT. Its protein reads: CASTLTGNQPQHF.